Detailed here is one T cell receptor (beta chain). These data originate in a study of blood T cell repertoires in COVID-19. Turning to the study itself: The samples span acute and convalescent COVID-19 from the United States, Italy and Spain. PBMCs, B-cell-depleted T cells, or T cells provided the cDNA or gDNA that made up the material.

Germline loops: CDR1 KGHDR, CDR2 SFDVKD. The CDR3 consists of 18 residues. With V trimmed by 6 bases and J by 0 bases, 15 bases remained unmatched. In the authors' methods: Cell counts per sample came from amplifying reference gene primers. TCRdb's table, derived via immunoSEQ multiplex PCR, lists solely in-frame clones and lacks some. That table furnishes V, J and clone size, whereas the DNA furnished D and trimming. The table lists about 120,000 clones, roughly four fifths of them singletons. J is TRBJ2-7 and V is TRBV24-1, with 8 bases that match TRBD1. Sequenced sample: peripheral blood. The clonotype was recovered from a man aged 60-69 years with acute or convalescent COVID-19. The CDR3 spells CATSQIGTGPPSSYEQYF. Here the CDR3 DNA reads TGTGCCACCAGTCAGATCGGGACAGGCCCCCCTAGCTCCTACGAGCAGTACTTC.